A selection of T cell receptor beta chains follows, all from one sample in a study of regulatory T cells in long-lasting Graves disease. TCRdb reprocessed the multiplex PCR reads with MiXCR, giving one entry per CDR3 protein. The sample lists about 560,000 distinct CDR3 sequences, 15% to 20% occurring once. In addition, the sample was reused for a study of T cells in Graves' hyperthyroidism and ophthalmopathy.

The specimen comprised peripheral blood mononuclear cells (PBMCs), sampled at new diagnosis, from a patient treated with antithyroid drugs. Receptors were obtained from a man aged 18 to 29 with Graves disease. Each CDR3 is given with its conserved first and last residue. The order of the fields is J gene, clone size, D gene, V gene, CDR3 protein, CDR3 DNA. D genes are given only for firm matches. Rows may omit the clone size; those that give it use once, few, many or a size class.

J gene: TRBJ2-5
clone size: many
D gene: NA
V gene: TRBV11-2
CDR3 protein: CASSLYREGETQYF
CDR3 DNA: TGTGCCAGCAGCTTATACAGGGAAGGAGAGACCCAGTACTTC

J gene: TRBJ1-1
clone size: many
D gene: NA
V gene: TRBV20-1
CDR3 protein: CSAQSGSLDTEAFF
CDR3 DNA: TGCAGTGCCCAGAGCGGGTCCCTGGACACTGAAGCTTTCTTT

J gene: TRBJ2-7
clone size: many
D gene: TRBD1
V gene: TRBV4-1
CDR3 protein: CASSQVRTGTYEQYF
CDR3 DNA: TGCGCCAGCAGCCAAGTCAGGACAGGAACCTACGAGCAGTACTTC

J gene: TRBJ1-5
clone size: NA
D gene: NA
V gene: TRBV20-1
CDR3 protein: CSARGGGAKNQPQHF
CDR3 DNA: TGCAGTGCTAGGGGGGGGGGCGCAAAGAATCAGCCCCAGCATTTT

J gene: TRBJ2-1
clone size: few
D gene: NA
V gene: TRBV19
CDR3 protein: CASSMVREPYNEQFF
CDR3 DNA: TGTGCCAGTAGTATGGTAAGGGAACCGTACAATGAGCAGTTCTTC

J gene: TRBJ1-5
clone size: NA
D gene: TRBD1
V gene: TRBV4-1
CDR3 protein: CASAPTGANQPQHF
CDR3 DNA: TGCGCCAGCGCCCCAACAGGGGCCAATCAGCCCCAGCATTTT

J gene: TRBJ2-7
clone size: NA
D gene: TRBD2
V gene: TRBV18
CDR3 protein: CASSPGGTVTYEQYF
CDR3 DNA: TGTGCCAGCTCACCGGGGGGGACTGTAACCTACGAGCAGTACTTC

J gene: TRBJ1-1
clone size: few
D gene: NA
V gene: TRBV19
CDR3 protein: CASSIAGKGTEAFF
CDR3 DNA: TGTGCCAGTAGTATAGCAGGGAAAGGCACTGAAGCTTTCTTT

J gene: TRBJ2-1
clone size: NA
D gene: NA
V gene: TRBV27
CDR3 protein: CASSLSADRGYNEQFF
CDR3 DNA: TGTGCCAGCAGTTTATCGGCCGATAGAGGCTACAATGAGCAGTTCTTC

J gene: TRBJ2-1
clone size: few
D gene: NA
V gene: TRBV4-2
CDR3 protein: CASSQDHTSSPYNEQFF
CDR3 DNA: TGTGCCAGCAGCCAAGATCATACTAGCAGTCCCTACAATGAGCAGTTCTTC

J gene: TRBJ1-1
clone size: few
D gene: NA
V gene: TRBV13
CDR3 protein: CASSLGHLNTEAFF
CDR3 DNA: TGTGCCAGCAGCTTAGGACATTTGAACACTGAAGCTTTCTTT

J gene: TRBJ2-5
clone size: few
D gene: NA
V gene: TRBV5-1
CDR3 protein: CASTRAGFQETQYF
CDR3 DNA: TGCGCCAGTACCAGGGCCGGATTCCAAGAGACCCAGTACTTC

J gene: TRBJ2-3
clone size: many
D gene: NA
V gene: TRBV7-8
CDR3 protein: CASSPLLALNTDTQYF
CDR3 DNA: TGTGCCAGCAGTCCACTACTAGCTTTAAATACAGATACGCAGTATTTT

J gene: TRBJ2-2
clone size: many
D gene: NA
V gene: TRBV7-2
CDR3 protein: CASHPLGYRTGELFF
CDR3 DNA: TGTGCCAGCCACCCCCTAGGTTATCGCACCGGGGAGCTGTTTTTT

J gene: TRBJ2-6
clone size: many
D gene: TRBD1
V gene: TRBV3-1
CDR3 protein: CASNKPGQGAAGANVLTF
CDR3 DNA: TGTGCCAGCAATAAGCCGGGACAGGGGGCAGCTGGGGCCAACGTCCTGACTTTC

J gene: TRBJ2-1
clone size: NA
D gene: NA
V gene: TRBV5-6
CDR3 protein: CASSAGAGYNNEQLF
CDR3 DNA: TGTGCCAGCAGCGCCGGGGCAGGGTACAACAATGAGCAGCTCTTC

J gene: TRBJ1-5
clone size: NA
D gene: NA
V gene: TRBV4-2
CDR3 protein: CASSQDSAGNQPQHF
CDR3 DNA: TGTGCCAGCAGCCAAGATTCGGCAGGGAACCAGCCCCAGCATTTT

J gene: TRBJ2-5
clone size: NA
D gene: NA
V gene: TRBV16
CDR3 protein: CASSQSGREFETQYF
CDR3 DNA: TGTGCCAGCAGCCAATCGGGCCGGGAGTTCGAGACCCAGTACTTC

J gene: TRBJ1-1
clone size: NA
D gene: TRBD1
V gene: TRBV20-1
CDR3 protein: CSADRGFDTEAFF
CDR3 DNA: TGCAGTGCTGACAGGGGGTTCGACACTGAAGCTTTCTTT

J gene: TRBJ2-1
clone size: many
D gene: NA
V gene: TRBV27
CDR3 protein: CASTPFVSYNEQFF
CDR3 DNA: TGTGCCAGCACCCCGTTCGTCTCCTACAATGAGCAGTTCTTC

J gene: TRBJ2-7
clone size: many
D gene: NA
V gene: TRBV6-2/TRBV6-3
CDR3 protein: CASSYSEAYYEQYF
CDR3 DNA: TGTGCCAGCAGTTACTCGGAGGCCTACTACGAGCAGTACTTC

J gene: TRBJ2-5
clone size: many
D gene: NA
V gene: TRBV30
CDR3 protein: CAWFKLPETQYF
CDR3 DNA: TGTGCCTGGTTCAAACTTCCAGAGACCCAGTACTTC

J gene: TRBJ2-3
clone size: many
D gene: NA
V gene: TRBV11-3
CDR3 protein: CASSSPNEDTQYF
CDR3 DNA: TGTGCCAGCAGCTCCCCGAACGAAGATACGCAGTATTTT

J gene: TRBJ2-7
clone size: many
D gene: TRBD2
V gene: TRBV9
CDR3 protein: CASSWGGAGREQYF
CDR3 DNA: TGTGCCAGCAGCTGGGGAGGGGCAGGTCGCGAGCAGTACTTC

J gene: TRBJ2-1
clone size: NA
D gene: NA
V gene: TRBV20-1
CDR3 protein: CSASRTGLTGEQFF
CDR3 DNA: TGCAGTGCTAGTCGCACAGGGTTGACGGGTGAGCAGTTCTTC

J gene: TRBJ2-4
clone size: NA
D gene: NA
V gene: TRBV20-1
CDR3 protein: CSASERIRNIQYF
CDR3 DNA: TGCAGTGCTAGCGAACGGATTAGAAACATTCAGTACTTC

J gene: TRBJ1-5
clone size: NA
D gene: NA
V gene: TRBV20-1
CDR3 protein: CSASRGADQPQHF
CDR3 DNA: TGCAGTGCTAGTCGGGGGGCGGACCAGCCCCAGCATTTT

J gene: TRBJ1-1
clone size: many
D gene: NA
V gene: TRBV6-1
CDR3 protein: CASSPGSRRAEAFF
CDR3 DNA: TGTGCCAGCAGCCCTGGAAGCAGGCGCGCTGAAGCTTTCTTT

J gene: TRBJ2-7
clone size: NA
D gene: NA
V gene: TRBV6-1
CDR3 protein: CASSPGQSNEQYF
CDR3 DNA: TGTGCCAGCAGTCCGGGTCAAAGCAACGAGCAGTACTTC

J gene: TRBJ2-1
clone size: NA
D gene: NA
V gene: TRBV29-1
CDR3 protein: CSVITGEPEQFF
CDR3 DNA: TGCAGCGTTATTACAGGAGAACCTGAGCAGTTCTTC

J gene: TRBJ2-7
clone size: many
D gene: NA
V gene: TRBV29-1
CDR3 protein: CSVGDLGREQYF
CDR3 DNA: TGCAGCGTGGGGGACCTGGGGCGCGAGCAGTACTTC

J gene: TRBJ2-1
clone size: NA
D gene: NA
V gene: TRBV6-1
CDR3 protein: CASSEDLPGGNEQFF
CDR3 DNA: TGTGCCAGCAGTGAGGACCTCCCGGGCGGCAATGAGCAGTTCTTC

J gene: TRBJ1-2
clone size: few
D gene: NA
V gene: TRBV15
CDR3 protein: CATSRGVRDRNYGYTF
CDR3 DNA: TGTGCCACCAGCAGAGGGGTTCGGGACCGAAACTATGGCTACACCTTC

J gene: TRBJ2-1
clone size: NA
D gene: NA
V gene: TRBV5-1
CDR3 protein: CASSFRDTSLSYEQFF
CDR3 DNA: TGCGCCAGCAGCTTTAGGGACACCTCCTTATCTTATGAGCAGTTCTTC

J gene: TRBJ2-5
clone size: NA
D gene: TRBD2
V gene: TRBV20-1
CDR3 protein: CSARGSSGETQYF
CDR3 DNA: TGCAGTGCCAGAGGATCTAGCGGGGAGACCCAGTACTTC

J gene: TRBJ2-7
clone size: NA
D gene: NA
V gene: TRBV19
CDR3 protein: CASSMERVGGEQYF
CDR3 DNA: TGTGCCAGTAGTATGGAACGGGTAGGCGGCGAGCAGTACTTC

J gene: TRBJ1-1
clone size: many
D gene: NA
V gene: TRBV20-1
CDR3 protein: CSAYGNTEAFF
CDR3 DNA: TGCAGTGCTTACGGGAACACTGAAGCTTTCTTT

J gene: TRBJ2-7
clone size: NA
D gene: TRBD1
V gene: TRBV20-1
CDR3 protein: CSAPSRDRGAYEQYF
CDR3 DNA: TGCAGTGCCCCGTCCCGGGACAGGGGAGCCTACGAGCAGTACTTC

J gene: TRBJ2-7
clone size: many
D gene: TRBD1
V gene: TRBV20-1
CDR3 protein: CSASRTGAYEQYF
CDR3 DNA: TGCAGTGCTAGCCGCACAGGGGCCTACGAGCAGTACTTC

J gene: TRBJ1-2
clone size: many
D gene: TRBD1
V gene: TRBV28
CDR3 protein: CASSLNVGRGPIYYGYTF
CDR3 DNA: TGTGCCAGCAGTTTAAACGTCGGCAGGGGGCCGATCTACTATGGCTACACCTTC

J gene: TRBJ1-2
clone size: many
D gene: NA
V gene: TRBV3-1
CDR3 protein: CASSGIGTDGHGYTF
CDR3 DNA: TGTGCCAGCAGCGGGATCGGGACGGATGGACATGGCTACACCTTC

J gene: TRBJ1-1
clone size: many
D gene: NA
V gene: TRBV30
CDR3 protein: CAWNSGDDTEAFF
CDR3 DNA: TGTGCCTGGAATTCAGGGGATGACACTGAAGCTTTCTTT

J gene: TRBJ1-1
clone size: many
D gene: NA
V gene: TRBV11-2
CDR3 protein: CASSFAGGEAFF
CDR3 DNA: TGTGCCAGCAGCTTTGCCGGCGGTGAAGCTTTCTTT

J gene: TRBJ2-1
clone size: medium-sized
D gene: NA
V gene: TRBV28
CDR3 protein: CASIDRDSYNEQFF
CDR3 DNA: TGTGCCAGCATCGATCGGGACTCTTACAATGAGCAGTTCTTC

J gene: TRBJ2-1
clone size: NA
D gene: TRBD2
V gene: TRBV4-1
CDR3 protein: CASSQEGLAGASQSYNEQFF
CDR3 DNA: TGCGCCAGCAGCCAAGAGGGACTAGCGGGAGCCTCCCAGTCCTACAATGAGCAGTTCTTC

J gene: TRBJ1-2
clone size: NA
D gene: NA
V gene: TRBV6-2/TRBV6-3
CDR3 protein: CASSYRGPAGGGYTF
CDR3 DNA: TGTGCCAGCAGTTATAGAGGGCCGGCCGGGGGTGGCTACACCTTC

J gene: TRBJ2-1
clone size: NA
D gene: NA
V gene: TRBV20-1
CDR3 protein: CSARKGGTGRYNEQFF
CDR3 DNA: TGCAGTGCTAGGAAGGGGGGGACAGGACGTTACAATGAGCAGTTCTTC

J gene: TRBJ2-7
clone size: NA
D gene: NA
V gene: TRBV29-1
CDR3 protein: CSVARQGPNEQYF
CDR3 DNA: TGCAGCGTTGCCCGCCAGGGACCGAACGAGCAGTACTTC

J gene: TRBJ1-5
clone size: NA
D gene: NA
V gene: TRBV5-1
CDR3 protein: CASSLDDLADQRHF
CDR3 DNA: TGCGCCAGCAGCTTGGACGATTTGGCAGACCAAAGGCATTTT

J gene: TRBJ1-1
clone size: many
D gene: NA
V gene: TRBV28
CDR3 protein: CASSLTRNTEAFF
CDR3 DNA: TGTGCCAGCAGCTTAACTCGGAACACTGAAGCTTTCTTT

J gene: TRBJ2-3
clone size: few
D gene: TRBD2
V gene: TRBV30
CDR3 protein: CAWSPGRVQGTQYF
CDR3 DNA: TGTGCCTGGAGCCCAGGGAGGGTTCAGGGTACGCAGTATTTT

J gene: TRBJ2-7
clone size: many
D gene: TRBD2
V gene: TRBV12-3/TRBV12-4
CDR3 protein: CASRTSGAYEQYF
CDR3 DNA: TGTGCCAGCAGAACTAGCGGGGCCTACGAGCAGTACTTC

J gene: TRBJ2-6
clone size: NA
D gene: NA
V gene: TRBV19
CDR3 protein: CASTSTATSSGANVLTF
CDR3 DNA: TGTGCCAGTACCTCGACAGCGACGAGCTCTGGGGCCAACGTCCTGACTTTC

J gene: TRBJ2-5
clone size: many
D gene: NA
V gene: TRBV3-1
CDR3 protein: CASSQDVVLETQYF
CDR3 DNA: TGTGCCAGCAGCCAAGATGTGGTTTTGGAGACCCAGTACTTC